The T cell receptor beta chain described here comes from a study of blood T cell repertoires in COVID-19 (dated by TCRdb to the early 2020s). Context from the whole study: Samples from collaborators originated in the United States, Italy and Spain and spanned both the acute and convalescent phases of COVID-19. The prospective study material was composed of cDNA or gDNA derived from T cells, B-cell-depleted T cells, or PBMCs. Deeply sampled blood TCRbeta repertoires from subjects exposed to, actively infected with, or recovered from COVID-19 were included in the dataset. A freely available public database, intended as a resource for researchers studying the immune response to SARS-CoV-2, is where the repertoires were released. The samples were drawn from the first 160 participants of the ongoing ImmuneRACE study and from 1,254 subjects provided by 6 global collaborators. Sample metadata almost always included a de-identified subject ID, COVID-19 status, age in years and sex. Where available, HLA class I and class II types were obtained from metadata supplied by the sample provider rather than from assay-based typing.

TCRbeta CDR3 regions were amplified from genomic DNA by means of the immunoSEQ Assay, a bias-controlled multiplex PCR. On the authors' methods: The number of nucleated cells in each sample was estimated by amplification of reference gene primers within the assay. To quantify the absolute abundance of each unique TCRbeta CDR3 rearrangement, sequence reads were collapsed and filtered. For each sample, productive Simpson clonality was calculated as the square root of Simpson's diversity index across productive rearrangements. TCRdb re-hosts the immuneACCESS table, in-frame sequences only. Its copies lack some clones; in the studies checked, an unresolved V gene accounts for under half of them, and the cause for the rest is not known. D and trimming were read from the DNA, whereas the V and J calls and clone size are those reported in that table. The sample profile shows about 300,000 clones; 80% to 95% of them were found once. The top ten clonotypes cover roughly 6.8% of the sample.

One collaborating source in Seattle enrolled patients while the patients were actively infected and followed the patients over time throughout the course of disease. Collaborating institutions collected whole blood in K2EDTA tubes following their own protocols. For TCRbeta analysis, collaborators shipped samples as frozen whole blood, isolated PBMCs, or DNA extracted from either of those sample types. Broader findings and caveats from the paper: The amount of clinical and demographic metadata varied by source and participant and was provided uncurated.

Worth noting for this clone: Its antigen is unknown. No base-level quality is on record; no much larger clone is a single base apart.

From cysteine to phenylalanine, the CDR3 is 14 amino acids long. Only the CDR3 portion is preserved as DNA: 42 bases, with reading frame beginning at the first base. Reading the germline V gene gives CDR1 MGHRA and CDR2 YSYEKL. The trim is 0 bases for V and 3 bases for J, with a gap of 6 bases between the germline ends. In this chain, TRBV4-1 is recombined with TRBJ2-1; TRBD2 is possibly the D segment (5 matching bases). The receptor comes from a woman between 25 and 40 years old with COVID-19, enrolled during active disease. The sequenced sample consisted of peripheral blood. The CDR3 amino acid sequence is: CASSQEDFYNEQFF. The DNA sequence reads TGCGCCAGCAGCCAAGAGGACTTCTACAATGAGCAGTTCTTC.